The rows below give T cell receptor beta chains drawn from one sample of a study of pediatric ulcerative colitis. Some clones are missing from TCRdb's copy, which holds only in-frame ones; the method was immunoSEQ multiplex PCR. Among over 30,000 clones listed, about 81% were seen once. Sequenced material: gut tissue. These receptors were collected from a boy between 10 and 17 years old with mild ulcerative colitis. The CDR3 runs from the conserved cysteine through the conserved F or W. D genes are given only for firm matches. Clone size is given for some rows only: seen once, a few or many times, or a class if the clone is expanded.

>TRBV5-8|-|-|TRBJ2-4
CASSLGQNIQYF
TGTGCCAGCAGCTTGGGGCAGAACATTCAGTACTTC
>TRBV2|-|-|TRBJ1-3
CASSDLAGSGNTIYF
TGTGCCAGCAGTGATTTAGCAGGGTCTGGAAACACCATATATTTT
>TRBV2|-|-|TRBJ1-3
CASSLDSSSGNTIYF
TGTGCCAGCAGCCTCGACAGCAGCTCTGGAAACACCATATATTTT
>TRBV10-2|-|-|TRBJ2-1
CASSEAGPSYNEQFF
TGCGCCAGCAGTGAAGCGGGTCCCTCCTACAATGAGCAGTTCTTC
>TRBV7-8|-|-|TRBJ2-2
CASSQTRATGELFF
TGTGCCAGCAGCCAAACTAGAGCCACCGGGGAGCTGTTTTTT
>TRBV5-1|-|few|TRBJ1-6
CASSFDSYNSPLHF
TGCGCCAGCAGCTTCGACAGTTACAATTCACCCCTCCACTTT
>TRBV7-3|TRBD2|-|TRBJ2-1
CASSKTSGGNNEQFF
TGTGCCAGCAGCAAGACTAGCGGGGGCAACAATGAGCAGTTCTTC
>TRBV6-1|-|few|TRBJ1-5
CASSTGYNQPQHF
TGTGCCAGCAGCACAGGGTACAATCAGCCCCAGCATTTT
>TRBV4-2|-|-|TRBJ2-5
CASSQDQETQYF
TGTGCCAGCAGCCAGGACCAAGAGACCCAGTACTTC
>TRBV14|-|-|TRBJ1-2
CASSQGRDYGYTF
TGTGCCAGCAGCCAAGGGAGGGACTATGGCTACACCTTC
>TRBV5-1|-|-|TRBJ1-1
CASSPGAGENTEAFF
TGCGCCAGCAGCCCGGGAGCTGGGGAGAACACTGAAGCTTTCTTT
>TRBV5-1|TRBD1|-|TRBJ1-4
CASKGTGNEKLFF
TGCGCCAGCAAAGGGACAGGGAACGAAAAACTGTTTTTT
>TRBV7-9|-|-|TRBJ2-3
CASSFGGGGTDTQYF
TGTGCCAGCAGCTTTGGAGGGGGCGGCACAGATACGCAGTATTTT
>TRBV11-3|TRBD2|-|TRBJ2-1
CASSYLLAGAGNEQFF
TGTGCCAGCAGCTACCTACTAGCGGGGGCCGGCAATGAGCAGTTCTTC
>TRBV29-1|TRBD1|-|TRBJ1-1
CSVNLPGQGTLNTEAFF
TGCAGCGTTAACCTACCGGGACAGGGGACGCTGAACACTGAAGCTTTCTTT
>TRBV2|TRBD1|few|TRBJ1-6
CASRDRGSPLHF
TGTGCCAGCAGGGACAGGGGCTCACCCCTCCACTTT